This is a list of T cell receptor beta chains from one sample in a study of shared clonotypes between healthy human individuals. The method was immunoSEQ multiplex PCR; TCRdb's version includes in-frame clones alone and lacks a portion of them. The repertoire holds about 820,000 clones, with roughly 92% as singletons. Sequencing was carried out using naive CD8+ T cells sorted from blood. The receptors here all came from a man aged 25 to 40 in good health. The CDR3 runs from the conserved cysteine through the conserved F or W. The D gene is left open where the match is weak. Size tells how often a clone was seen (once, few, many) or the class of an expanded clone, and some rows leave it out.

TRBJ2-7,TRBV10-3,NA,TRBD2,TGTGCCATCAGTGAAGAGACTAGCGCAGTAGCCTACGAGCAGTACTTC,CAISEETSAVAYEQYF
TRBJ2-7,TRBV13,NA,NA,TGTGCCAGCAGCTTAACAGGAACCTACGAGCAGTACTTC,CASSLTGTYEQYF
TRBJ2-3,TRBV18,NA,NA,TGTGCCAGCTCACCAGACGCTACGCAGTATTTT,CASSPDATQYF
TRBJ2-7,TRBV28,NA,TRBD2,TGTGCCAGCAGGGCGGGGGGAACCTACGAGCAGTACTTC,CASRAGGTYEQYF
TRBJ2-1,TRBV29-1,NA,NA,TGCAGCGTTGAAGATCCTGGAACCTACAATGAGCAGTTCTTC,CSVEDPGTYNEQFF
TRBJ2-1,TRBV2,NA,NA,TGTGCCAGATTTGACACGGTGGGGCCCTCCTGGTTCTTC,CARFDTVGPSWFF
TRBJ2-5,TRBV6-1,once,TRBD2,TGTGCCAGCAGCCGTGGACTAGCGGGAGGAGAGACCCAGTACTTC,CASSRGLAGGETQYF
TRBJ2-1,TRBV7-9,NA,NA,TGTGCCAGCAGCTTTGGGACTCTAGGCCCGGAGGGGCAGTTCTTC,CASSFGTLGPEGQFF
TRBJ2-1,TRBV5-4,NA,NA,TGTGCCAGCAGCAGATTCGAAAGCTCCTACAATGAGCAGTTCTTC,CASSRFESSYNEQFF
TRBJ1-4,TRBV15,NA,TRBD1,TGTGCCACCAGCAGAGATGAAGGGACAGGGGGCGGGGAAGAGGAAAAACTGTTTTTT,CATSRDEGTGGGEEEKLFF
TRBJ2-5,TRBV7-3,once,NA,TGTGCCAGCAGCTCCCTGTATGCGGGGGCGGGGAGAGAGACCCAGTACTTC,CASSSLYAGAGRETQYF
TRBJ2-7,TRBV7-9,NA,NA,TGTGCCAGCAGCCGAGAGCTATACGAGCAGTACTTC,CASSRELYEQYF
TRBJ2-7,TRBV27,NA,TRBD2,TGTGCCAGCAGTTCGACTAGCGGGAGCGGGAACGAGCAGTACTTC,CASSSTSGSGNEQYF
TRBJ2-3,TRBV7-9,NA,NA,TGTGCCAGCAGCTTGCCGCCCGGTAACACAGATACGCAGTATTTT,CASSLPPGNTDTQYF
TRBJ1-1,TRBV5-1,NA,TRBD1,TGCGCCAGCAGCACCATCACAGGGGTCACTGAAGCTTTCTTT,CASSTITGVTEAFF
TRBJ1-3,TRBV6-1,once,NA,TGTGCCAGCAGTGGTACTCAGGTGGTCTCTGGAAACACCATATATTTT,CASSGTQVVSGNTIYF
TRBJ1-2,TRBV28,NA,TRBD1,TGTGCCAGCAGTATGGGACAGATCTATGGCTACACCTTC,CASSMGQIYGYTF
TRBJ2-7,TRBV15,once,NA,TGTGCCACCAGCAGAGGGCCCACCGTCGAGCAGTACTTC,CATSRGPTVEQYF
TRBJ2-7,TRBV9,NA,NA,TGTGCCAGCAGCGTAGGGGATAGGGGTTGGGCCTACGAGCAGTACTTC,CASSVGDRGWAYEQYF
TRBJ2-1,TRBV11-3,NA,NA,TGTGCCAGCAGCTTAGCAAATGAGCAGTTCTTC,CASSLANEQFF
TRBJ2-3,TRBV29-1,NA,NA,TGCAGCGTTGAAGTGACGGGAGTTTCAGATACGCAGTATTTT,CSVEVTGVSDTQYF
TRBJ2-1,TRBV7-2,once,TRBD1,TGTGCCAGCAGCGGGGCCCGGGACAGGGGCACCAACAATGAGCAGTTCTTC,CASSGARDRGTNNEQFF
TRBJ2-5,TRBV11-2,NA,NA,TGTGCCAGCAGCTTGGGGGTGCGGGGACAAGAGACCCAGTACTTC,CASSLGVRGQETQYF
TRBJ2-7,TRBV4-1,once,TRBD2,TGCGCCAGCAGCCAAGAACAAATAGGACTAGCGGGAGTCTCTGTGAACGAGCAGTACTTC,CASSQEQIGLAGVSVNEQYF
TRBJ2-7,TRBV5-1,NA,NA,TGCGCCAGCAGCGCTCGACCCAGCCAGGGTGCAGGGGAGCAGTACTTC,CASSARPSQGAGEQYF
TRBJ2-3,TRBV7-6,NA,NA,TGTGCCAGCAGTCCCACCGGGACAGATACGCAGTATTTT,CASSPTGTDTQYF
TRBJ2-6,TRBV9,NA,NA,TGTGCCAGCACCCTAAGTCCAGGTTCTGGGGCCAACGTCCTGACTTTC,CASTLSPGSGANVLTF
TRBJ1-1,TRBV25-1,once,NA,TGTGCCAGCGGTAACACTGAAGCTTTCTTT,CASGNTEAFF
TRBJ2-1,TRBV7-8,NA,NA,TGTGCCAGCAGCTTACCTCGGGAGTTTAATGAGCAGTTCTTC,CASSLPREFNEQFF
TRBJ2-7,TRBV7-9,NA,TRBD1,TGTGCCAGCAGCTTAAGGACAGGGGCCTACGAGCAGTACTTC,CASSLRTGAYEQYF
TRBJ2-5,TRBV7-3,NA,TRBD2,TGTGCCAGCAGCTCTCCAGCGGGACCGGTAGGAGAGACCCAGTACTTC,CASSSPAGPVGETQYF
TRBJ2-7,TRBV5-6,NA,TRBD1,TGTGCCAGCAGGAAGGACAGGGGGCCGATCTACGAGCAGTACTTC,CASRKDRGPIYEQYF
TRBJ2-7,TRBV10-3,NA,NA,TGTGCCATCAGTGCTTCCTTGTACGAGCAGTACTTC,CAISASLYEQYF
TRBJ2-3,TRBV9,once,NA,TGTGCCAGCAGCGTAGACGGGGATGGGTCGGATACGCAGTATTTT,CASSVDGDGSDTQYF
TRBJ2-3,TRBV4-1,NA,NA,TGCGCCAGCAGCCCAGCGGGTCCTAGCACAGATACGCAGTATTTT,CASSPAGPSTDTQYF
TRBJ2-5,TRBV29-1,once,TRBD2,TGCAGCGTTGAAGAGGCTAGCGGTTTAGAGACCCAGTACTTC,CSVEEASGLETQYF
TRBJ1-3,TRBV19,once,TRBD1,TGCTCGACAGGGGCTGGAAACACCATATATTTT,CSTGAGNTIYF
TRBJ2-5,TRBV7-8,NA,NA,TGTGCCAGCAGCTTAGCGGGATTAGGGGAACAAGAGACCCAGTACTTC,CASSLAGLGEQETQYF
TRBJ2-1,TRBV4-1,NA,TRBD2,TGCGCCAGCAGCCATAGCGGGAGAGAGGATGAGCAGTTCTTC,CASSHSGREDEQFF
TRBJ2-1,TRBV27,NA,NA,TGTGCCAGCAGTTTAATACCCGTTACCAGCAATGAGCAGTTCTTC,CASSLIPVTSNEQFF
TRBJ2-5,TRBV9,NA,TRBD2,TGTGCCAGCAGCAAGGGGTCTAGCGGGAAAGAGACCCAGTACTTC,CASSKGSSGKETQYF
TRBJ1-3,TRBV5-5,NA,NA,TGTGCCAGCAGCCCACGGGGGTCAGAGAGCTACTCTGGAAACACCATATATTTT,CASSPRGSESYSGNTIYF
TRBJ2-7,TRBV7-6,once,TRBD2,TGTGCCAGCAGCCCACTAGCGGGAGCCATTAGCTCCTACGAGCAGTACTTC,CASSPLAGAISSYEQYF
TRBJ2-7,TRBV27,NA,NA,TGTGCCAGCAGTTCGGACGGAGAGCAGTACTTC,CASSSDGEQYF
TRBJ2-3,TRBV7-6,NA,TRBD2,TGTGCCAGCAGCTTAGCGGCGGCAGCGGGAGCCCGCACAGATACGCAGTATTTT,CASSLAAAAGARTDTQYF
TRBJ2-3,TRBV10-1,NA,NA,TGCGCCAGCAGTGAGTCGGGGGCAGATACGCAGTATTTT,CASSESGADTQYF
TRBJ1-2,TRBV21-1,NA,NA,TGTGCCAGCAGCAAAGATCTGGCAGAGTCAAACGGCTACACCTTC,CASSKDLAESNGYTF
TRBJ1-3,TRBV19,NA,NA,TGTGCCAGTAGAGTTGGCGGGAACTCTGGAAACACCATATATTTT,CASRVGGNSGNTIYF
TRBJ2-1,TRBV29-1,NA,TRBD1,TGCAGCGTAGAGACAGGGGGATCCTACAATGAGCAGTTCTTC,CSVETGGSYNEQFF
TRBJ2-1,TRBV5-4,NA,TRBD1,TGTGCCAGCAGCTTGGACAGGGGTTGGTCTCCTACGGAAGAAAATGAGCAGTTCTTC,CASSLDRGWSPTEENEQFF
TRBJ2-7,TRBV28,NA,TRBD2,TGTGCCAGCAGTTGGGGGGGAACCTACGAGCAGTACTTC,CASSWGGTYEQYF
TRBJ2-7,TRBV28,NA,NA,TGTGCCAGCAGACGGAGAAATGAGGACGAGCAGTACTTC,CASRRRNEDEQYF